These T cell receptor beta chains were read from a single sample in a study of T cell repertoires in cytomegalovirus infection. TCRdb fed the reads into MiXCR, producing one record per CDR3 protein. Here the sample spans over 250,000 distinct CDR3 sequences, about 25% being singletons. The source material was PBMCs. These receptors all come from a human donor in good health (CMV status not recorded). Some clones in this sample may be carry-over from other donors' samples. Each CDR3 is given with its conserved first and last residue. D genes are given only for firm matches. Size is stated for part of the rows, as once, few or many counts, or as a class when the clone is expanded.

d_gene	v_gene	j_gene	abundance	CDR3nt	CDR3aa
TRBD2	TRBV12-5	TRBJ2-1	NA	TGTGCTAGTGGTTTGGCCCTAGCGGGAGGGGGCAATGAGCAGTTCTTC	CASGLALAGGGNEQFF
NA	TRBV28	TRBJ2-7	NA	TGTGCCAGCAGTTTGACAATGATGCCCTCCTACGAGCAGTACTTC	CASSLTMMPSYEQYF
NA	TRBV30	TRBJ2-3	NA	TGTGCCTGGAGTGTAGGGGTGAGCACAGATACGCAGTATTTT	CAWSVGVSTDTQYF
TRBD2	TRBV6-4	TRBJ2-3	few	TGTGCCAGCAGTACGGGGGGGGACTATAACACAGATACGCAGTATTTT	CASSTGGDYNTDTQYF
TRBD1	TRBV5-1	TRBJ1-4	NA	TGCGCCAGCAGCTTGTTCGGGACAGGGCTGAATGAAAAACTGTTTTTT	CASSLFGTGLNEKLFF
NA	TRBV24-1	TRBJ1-5	NA	TGTGCCACCAGCAACGTCGGGGCCCTTCGGCAGCCCCAGCATTTT	CATSNVGALRQPQHF
TRBD2	TRBV29-1	TRBJ2-6	NA	TGCAGCGTTGAAGCGCGGGGGGCTGGGGCCAACGTCCTGACTTTC	CSVEARGAGANVLTF
TRBD2	TRBV11-2	TRBJ2-1	few	TGTGCCAGCAGCTTATACGCGGGAGTGGAACCCAATGAGCAGTTCTTC	CASSLYAGVEPNEQFF
NA	TRBV28	TRBJ1-1	NA	TGTGCCAGCAGTTTTCAGGGACACAGGAACACTGAAGCTTTCTTT	CASSFQGHRNTEAFF
TRBD1	TRBV28	TRBJ2-4	NA	TGTGCCAGCAGTCCTCAGACAGGGGAAAACATTCAGTACTTC	CASSPQTGENIQYF
NA	TRBV12-3/TRBV12-4	TRBJ2-6	many	TGTGCCAGCACAGGTTACTCTGGGGCCAACGTCCTGACTTTC	CASTGYSGANVLTF
TRBD2	TRBV20-1	TRBJ2-1	few	TGCAGTGCTAGAGATCCCAGCGGGAGGTACAATGAGCAGTTCTTC	CSARDPSGRYNEQFF
TRBD2	TRBV5-1	TRBJ2-7	few	TGCGCCAGCAGCCCCGGGACTAGTGATTACGAGCAGTACTTC	CASSPGTSDYEQYF
NA	TRBV6-6	TRBJ1-2	NA	TGTGCCAGCAGCCCCGGGGGGGCCTATGGCTACACCTTC	CASSPGGAYGYTF
NA	TRBV6-6	TRBJ2-6	many	TGTGCCAGCAGTTACTGGGGAACAGGGATTCGCTCTGGGGCCAACGTCCTGACTTTC	CASSYWGTGIRSGANVLTF
NA	TRBV12-3/TRBV12-4	TRBJ1-6	NA	TGTGCCAGCAGTTTACAGGGATATTCACCCCTCCACTTT	CASSLQGYSPLHF
NA	TRBV7-2	TRBJ1-2	NA	TGTGCCAGCTCCGTGGGGGTTTCAGAAGGCTACACCTTC	CASSVGVSEGYTF
NA	TRBV11-2	TRBJ2-7	NA	TGTGCCAGCACCCCCCGTTGGGGGCTCTACGAGCAGTACTTC	CASTPRWGLYEQYF
TRBD2	TRBV6-2/TRBV6-3	TRBJ2-7	NA	TGTGCCAGCAGTTACTCTTCTAGCGGGAGAGGGCAGTACTTC	CASSYSSSGRGQYF
NA	TRBV19	TRBJ2-5	few	TGTGCCAGTAGTATAGAGGGCGGCGTAGAAGAGACCCAGTACTTC	CASSIEGGVEETQYF
NA	TRBV7-2	TRBJ2-3	many	TGTGCCAGCAGCCTTAGCGAATTGACGCAGTATTTT	CASSLSELTQYF
NA	TRBV7-2	TRBJ1-5	few	TGTGCCAGCAGTGACAGATTCTCGGGGCCCCAGCATTTT	CASSDRFSGPQHF
TRBD1	TRBV7-2	TRBJ2-1	NA	TGTGCCAGCAGCGCCAGGGGGATCGAGCAGTTCTTC	CASSARGIEQFF
NA	TRBV19	TRBJ2-7	once	TGTGCCAGTAGTATAGTCGGCAACTCCTACGAGCAGTACTTC	CASSIVGNSYEQYF
TRBD1	TRBV18	TRBJ1-3	NA	TGTGCCAGCTCACCAGGACAGGCGACTATCTCTGGAAACACCATATATTTT	CASSPGQATISGNTIYF
NA	TRBV7-2	TRBJ2-1	few	TGTGCCAGCAGCCTTAGTTGGGGGTCCTACAATGAGCAGTTCTTC	CASSLSWGSYNEQFF
TRBD1	TRBV18	TRBJ1-2	few	TGTGCCAGCTCACCACCGGGACAGGGGAACTATGGCTACACCTTC	CASSPPGQGNYGYTF
NA	TRBV7-2	TRBJ1-5	many	TGTGCCAGCAGCTTAGGGACAGTTAGCAATCAGCCCCAGCATTTT	CASSLGTVSNQPQHF